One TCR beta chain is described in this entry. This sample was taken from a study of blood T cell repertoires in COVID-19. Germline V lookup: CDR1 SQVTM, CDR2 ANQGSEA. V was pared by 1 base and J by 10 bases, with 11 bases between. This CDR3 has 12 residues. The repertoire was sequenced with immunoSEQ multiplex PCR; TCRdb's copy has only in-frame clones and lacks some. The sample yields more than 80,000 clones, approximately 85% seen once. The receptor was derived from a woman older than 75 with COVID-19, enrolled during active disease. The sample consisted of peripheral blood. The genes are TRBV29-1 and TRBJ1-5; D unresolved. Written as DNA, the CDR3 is TGCAGCGTTGAAGCGGAGGGATTACCCCAGCATTTT. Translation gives CSVEAEGLPQHF.